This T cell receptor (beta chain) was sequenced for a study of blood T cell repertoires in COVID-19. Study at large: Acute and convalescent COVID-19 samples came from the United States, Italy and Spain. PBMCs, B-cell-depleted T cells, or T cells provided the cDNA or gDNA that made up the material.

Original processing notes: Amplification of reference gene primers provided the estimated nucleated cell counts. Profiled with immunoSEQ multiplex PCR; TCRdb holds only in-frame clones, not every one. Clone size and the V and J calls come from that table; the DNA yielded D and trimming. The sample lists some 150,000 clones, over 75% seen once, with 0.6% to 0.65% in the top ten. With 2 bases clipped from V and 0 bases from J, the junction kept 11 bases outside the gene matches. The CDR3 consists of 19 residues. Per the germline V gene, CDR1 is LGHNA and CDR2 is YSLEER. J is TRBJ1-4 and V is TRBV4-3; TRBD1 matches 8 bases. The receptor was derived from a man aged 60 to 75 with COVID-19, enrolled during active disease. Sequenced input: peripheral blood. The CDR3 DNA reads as TGCGCCAGCAGCCAAAAGGCTGACAGGGGATTGGCAACTAATGAAAAACTGTTTTTT. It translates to CASSQKADRGLATNEKLFF.